These T cell receptor beta chains were read from a single sample in a study of blood T cell repertoires in COVID-19. TCRdb's copy holds only in-frame clones and misses some; the assay was immunoSEQ multiplex PCR. Here the sample spans fewer than 350,000 clones, more than 80% being singletons. Specimen: peripheral blood. The receptors were sampled from a woman aged 25 to 39 with COVID-19, enrolled during active disease. Each CDR3 is given with its conserved first and last residue. A D gene is named only where the DNA matches it firmly. Only some rows state a clone size, as once, few, many or a class for expanded clones.

TRBJ1-2 TRBV5-6 NA NA CASSLAGTSLYGYTF TGTGCCAGCAGCTTGGCCGGGACATCACTCTATGGCTACACCTTC
TRBJ1-1 TRBV6-5 TRBD1 NA CASSSRTGGEAFF TGTGCCAGCAGTTCTCGGACAGGGGGGGAAGCTTTCTTT
TRBJ1-3 TRBV27 TRBD1 NA CASSRTGVFDKGNTIYF TGTGCCAGCAGCAGGACAGGGGTTTTTGATAAAGGAAACACCATATATTTT
TRBJ1-4 TRBV28 TRBD1 NA CASETGTGTTNEKLFF TGTGCCAGCGAAACCGGGACAGGAACAACTAATGAAAAACTGTTTTTT
TRBJ2-1 TRBV9 TRBD2 NA CASSVGPTSGLGNEQFF TGTGCCAGCAGCGTAGGACCGACTAGCGGGTTAGGGAATGAGCAGTTCTTC
TRBJ1-1 TRBV4-1 TRBD1 NA CASSQMGQTPEAFF TGCGCCAGCAGCCAGATGGGACAGACTCCTGAAGCTTTCTTT
TRBJ2-5 TRBV24-1 TRBD1 NA CATSDSRTGGETQYF TGTGCCACCAGTGATTCGCGGACAGGGGGGGAGACCCAGTACTTC
TRBJ1-2 TRBV27 NA NA CASGGTGANYGYTF TGTGCCAGCGGAGGGACGGGAGCTAACTATGGCTACACCTTC
TRBJ2-7 TRBV4-3 TRBD1 NA CASSRARDRGTYEQYF TGCGCCAGCAGCCGAGCCCGGGACAGGGGGACCTACGAGCAGTACTTC
TRBJ2-7 TRBV3-1/TRBV3-2 TRBD1 NA CASSQDRVSYEQYF TGTGCCAGCAGCCAGGACAGGGTATCCTACGAGCAGTACTTC
TRBJ2-1 TRBV19 NA NA CASSIPRWGMVNEQFF TGTGCCAGTAGTATCCCCCGGTGGGGCATGGTCAATGAGCAGTTCTTC
TRBJ2-7 TRBV5-5 TRBD1 NA CASSLIRGQGLHEQYF TGTGCCAGCAGCTTAATAAGGGGACAGGGTTTGCACGAGCAGTACTTC
TRBJ1-1 TRBV19 TRBD1 NA CASSRTGNTEAFF TGTGCCAGTAGCCGGACAGGGAACACTGAAGCTTTCTTT
TRBJ2-1 TRBV30 TRBD2 NA CAWSGGTSDYNEQFF TGTGCCTGGAGTGGCGGTACTAGCGATTACAATGAGCAGTTCTTC
TRBJ1-1 TRBV10-1 NA NA CASSESAGTEAFF TGCGCCAGCAGTGAGTCAGCGGGAACTGAAGCTTTCTTT
TRBJ2-1 TRBV5-6 TRBD1 NA CASSLSRGLDEQFF TGTGCCAGCAGCTTGTCCAGGGGGTTAGATGAGCAGTTCTTC
TRBJ1-6 TRBV7-2 TRBD1 once CASSLVATGGSPLHF TGTGCCAGCAGCTTAGTGGCGACAGGGGGATCACCCCTCCACTTT
TRBJ1-2 TRBV27 NA NA CASSSSGVSGYTF TGTGCCAGCAGTTCCTCAGGGGTCTCTGGCTACACCTTC
TRBJ1-3 TRBV14 NA NA CASGRGGHTIYF TGTGCCAGCGGCAGGGGTGGCCACACCATATATTTT
TRBJ1-2 TRBV11-2 TRBD1 NA CASSPDRGGYGYTF TGTGCCAGCAGTCCGGACAGGGGAGGATATGGCTACACCTTC
TRBJ2-7 TRBV6-1 NA once CASSELGGIGLYEQYF TGTGCCAGCAGTGAATTGGGGGGAATTGGGCTCTACGAGCAGTACTTC
TRBJ1-1 TRBV2 TRBD1 NA CASSYRTGASEAFF TGTGCCAGCAGTTACCGGACAGGGGCCTCTGAAGCTTTCTTT
TRBJ2-2 TRBV5-1 TRBD1 NA CASSSRQGTGELFF TGCGCCAGCAGCTCGCGACAGGGCACCGGGGAGCTGTTTTTT
TRBJ2-7 TRBV27 NA NA CATSPSSSGSYEQYF TGTGCCACCTCGCCCTCTTCCTCAGGCTCCTACGAGCAGTACTTC
TRBJ2-1 TRBV6-4 TRBD2 NA CASSESGSSYNEQFF TGTGCCAGCAGTGAGAGCGGGAGCTCCTACAATGAGCAGTTCTTC
TRBJ1-5 TRBV24-1 NA NA CATSGGGANQPQHF TGTGCCACCAGTGGGGGAGGCGCTAATCAGCCCCAGCATTTT
TRBJ2-1 TRBV7-6 TRBD2 NA CASSSLAGGDNEQFF TGTGCCAGCAGCTCACTAGCTGGGGGGGACAATGAGCAGTTCTTC
TRBJ2-5 TRBV11-2 NA NA CASSLDVRAGDEETQYF TGTGCCAGCAGCTTAGATGTGAGAGCAGGGGATGAAGAGACCCAGTACTTC
TRBJ2-7 TRBV27 NA NA CASSSKADSSYEQYF TGTGCCAGCAGTTCAAAGGCGGACAGCTCCTACGAGCAGTACTTC
TRBJ1-5 TRBV7-6 NA once CASSLGGASYQPQHF TGTGCCAGCAGCCTAGGCGGGGCATCTTATCAGCCCCAGCATTTT
TRBJ2-5 TRBV5-6 TRBD1 NA CASSLVQGARAQYF TGTGCCAGCAGCTTGGTCCAGGGGGCAAGGGCCCAGTACTTC
TRBJ2-7 TRBV3-1/TRBV3-2 TRBD2 NA CASSLRAGGPNEQYF TGTGCCAGCAGCCTCAGAGCGGGAGGGCCGAACGAGCAGTACTTC
TRBJ1-2 TRBV27 TRBD1 NA CASSRFPGQGYGYTF TGTGCCAGCAGTCGGTTCCCGGGACAGGGCTATGGCTACACCTTC
TRBJ2-1 TRBV10-2 NA NA CASSAGGSSYNEQFF TGCGCCAGCAGTGCAGGGGGGAGCTCCTACAATGAGCAGTTCTTC
TRBJ2-1 TRBV18 TRBD1 once CASSPDRVIHNEQFF TGTGCCAGCTCTCCGGACAGGGTCATTCACAATGAGCAGTTCTTC
TRBJ1-6 TRBV30 TRBD1 few CAWSGRRGDSPLHF TGTGCCTGGAGCGGCCGCAGGGGGGATTCACCCCTCCACTTT
TRBJ2-1 TRBV6-5 TRBD1 NA CASSTTGVNEQFF TGTGCCAGCAGCACGACAGGGGTGAATGAGCAGTTCTTC
TRBJ2-5 TRBV5-4 NA NA CASSLPGLYQETQYF TGTGCCAGCAGCTTACCGGGTTTGTACCAAGAGACCCAGTACTTC
TRBJ1-5 TRBV2 NA NA CASSEREAGQPQHF TGTGCCAGCAGTGAACGGGAGGCCGGCCAGCCCCAGCATTTT
TRBJ2-2 TRBV5-1 NA once CASSPESFTGELFF TGCGCCAGCAGCCCTGAGTCTTTCACCGGGGAGCTGTTTTTT
TRBJ2-1 TRBV18 NA NA CASSPTQGLYNEQFF TGTGCCAGCTCCCCTACTCAGGGACTCTACAATGAGCAGTTCTTC
TRBJ1-2 TRBV5-1 NA NA CASSLAAGRNYGYTF TGCGCCAGCAGCTTGGCTGCAGGGCGTAACTATGGCTACACCTTC
TRBJ2-7 TRBV15 TRBD1 NA CATSPDRGSEQYF TGTGCCACCAGCCCCGACAGGGGGAGCGAGCAGTACTTC
TRBJ2-2 TRBV9 NA NA CASSVEARTGELFF TGTGCCAGCAGCGTAGAGGCTAGAACCGGGGAGCTGTTTTTT
TRBJ2-7 TRBV14 TRBD1 NA CASSQLGQGHEQYF TGTGCCAGCAGCCAATTGGGACAGGGTCACGAGCAGTACTTC
TRBJ2-1 TRBV9 NA NA CASSVADNEQFF TGTGCCAGCAGCGTCGCAGACAATGAGCAGTTCTTC
TRBJ2-3 TRBV7-6 TRBD2 NA CASSPSWGGTDTQYF TGTGCCAGCAGCCCCTCTTGGGGGGGTACAGATACGCAGTATTTT
TRBJ2-3 TRBV7-3 TRBD2 NA CASSLGLGLASDTQYF TGTGCCAGCAGCTTAGGCCTTGGACTAGCCTCAGATACGCAGTATTTT
TRBJ2-3 TRBV5-6 TRBD2 NA CASSTGLARTDTQYF TGTGCTAGCAGCACCGGACTAGCCCGCACAGATACGCAGTATTTT
TRBJ2-1 TRBV6-4 TRBD2 NA CASSPARTSGPYNEQFF TGTGCCAGCAGCCCCGCCCGGACTAGCGGTCCCTACAATGAGCAGTTCTTC